Listed here is a single T cell receptor (beta chain). Its target is unknown. One entry per CDR3 protein, called by TCRdb with MiXCR from the reads. This sample has about 600,000 distinct CDR3 sequences, with 24% found just once. The entry originates in a study of T cell repertoires in cytomegalovirus infection. Notes on the study in general: Adding up the frequency of public TCR beta families identified people who carried CMV plus the relevant HLA. In two of eight donors, the top clonotype was HLA-C-restricted CMV-specific.

Sequenced material: CD8+ T cells from PBMCs. This receptor was identified in a human donor in good health (CMV status not recorded). Some clones in this sample may be carry-over from other donors' samples.

CDR3 coding DNA: TGCGCCAGCAGTCAATTCCCAGGGCGTTACAATGAGCAGTTCTTC. Translation gives CASSQFPGRYNEQFF. The chain links TRBV23-1 to TRBJ2-1; possible D gene TRBD1, 5 bases. TRBV23-1 is an ORF for which the function is uncertain. V lost 1 base, J lost 4 bases, and 11 bases lay in between. The CDR3 has 15 amino acids.